A selection of T cell receptor beta chains follows, all from one sample in a study of shared clonotypes between healthy human individuals. Sequencing was performed with immunoSEQ multiplex PCR; in TCRdb, only in-frame clones are kept and a portion is missing. The sample consists of about 1,900,000 clones, around 96% of them appearing once. Sequenced: naive CD8+ T cells sorted from blood. These receptors originate from a man between 18 and 35 years old in good health. Both conserved end residues are part of each CDR3. D genes are given only for firm matches.

J gene: TRBJ2-7; V gene: TRBV27; D gene: TRBD2; CDR3 protein: CASTESGLAGYEQYF
J gene: TRBJ2-2; V gene: TRBV5-4; D gene: -; CDR3 protein: CASSVDPTGELFF
J gene: TRBJ2-3; V gene: TRBV7-2; D gene: TRBD2; CDR3 protein: CASSSTSGRAGDTQYF
J gene: TRBJ2-7; V gene: TRBV27; D gene: TRBD1; CDR3 protein: CASSLSHGTAITYEQYF
J gene: TRBJ2-7; V gene: TRBV5-6; D gene: TRBD2; CDR3 protein: CASSLRGSGLADPYEQYF
J gene: TRBJ2-2; V gene: TRBV29-1; D gene: -; CDR3 protein: CSVVSVGQLNTGELFF
J gene: TRBJ1-1; V gene: TRBV5-6; D gene: -; CDR3 protein: CASSLAGGFEAFF
J gene: TRBJ2-5; V gene: TRBV27; D gene: TRBD2; CDR3 protein: CASSLRLAGGYGTQYF
J gene: TRBJ2-4; V gene: TRBV29-1; D gene: TRBD2; CDR3 protein: CSVEDHLTSGSTSVYIQYF
J gene: TRBJ2-7; V gene: TRBV27; D gene: -; CDR3 protein: CASSLVDGIYEQYF
J gene: TRBJ2-1; V gene: TRBV9; D gene: TRBD1; CDR3 protein: CASSVGGQGSYNEQFF
J gene: TRBJ2-2; V gene: TRBV13; D gene: -; CDR3 protein: CASSSTTGELFF
J gene: TRBJ1-4; V gene: TRBV27; D gene: TRBD1; CDR3 protein: CASSPTGDEKLFF
J gene: TRBJ2-5; V gene: TRBV6-1; D gene: -; CDR3 protein: CASSEGEGGARETQYF
J gene: TRBJ2-7; V gene: TRBV19; D gene: -; CDR3 protein: CASSMAGLYEQYF
J gene: TRBJ1-4; V gene: TRBV30; D gene: -; CDR3 protein: CAAPWDGDNEKLFF
J gene: TRBJ2-7; V gene: TRBV6-1; D gene: -; CDR3 protein: CASSEEKTTWSEQYF
J gene: TRBJ1-1; V gene: TRBV28; D gene: -; CDR3 protein: CASSLQGGSSEAFF
J gene: TRBJ2-7; V gene: TRBV11-2; D gene: -; CDR3 protein: CASSLDSSSLGYEQYF
J gene: TRBJ2-1; V gene: TRBV29-1; D gene: TRBD2; CDR3 protein: CSVDLGGNEQFF
J gene: TRBJ1-5; V gene: TRBV7-9; D gene: -; CDR3 protein: CASRQGILYQPQHF
J gene: TRBJ2-7; V gene: TRBV27; D gene: -; CDR3 protein: CASSPTQGPDEQYF
J gene: TRBJ2-1; V gene: TRBV7-2; D gene: TRBD2; CDR3 protein: CASSLGTSGPYPYNEQFF
J gene: TRBJ2-3; V gene: TRBV6-5; D gene: -; CDR3 protein: CASSYSQGTDTQYF
J gene: TRBJ1-2; V gene: TRBV5-5; D gene: -; CDR3 protein: CASSLRGETNYGYTF
J gene: TRBJ1-5; V gene: TRBV27; D gene: TRBD1; CDR3 protein: CASSSGTGLLQPQHF
J gene: TRBJ2-7; V gene: TRBV19; D gene: TRBD1; CDR3 protein: CASSILGQGIDEQYF
J gene: TRBJ2-2; V gene: TRBV28; D gene: TRBD2; CDR3 protein: CASSLIAGEGTGELFF
J gene: TRBJ1-6; V gene: TRBV6-6; D gene: -; CDR3 protein: CASSISDSIHNSPLHF
J gene: TRBJ2-1; V gene: TRBV30; D gene: -; CDR3 protein: CAWSAISNEQFF
J gene: TRBJ1-6; V gene: TRBV27; D gene: -; CDR3 protein: CASTPEGRSGAYNSPLHF
J gene: TRBJ1-2; V gene: TRBV6-1; D gene: -; CDR3 protein: CASSEVPGLLDYGYTF
J gene: TRBJ2-7; V gene: TRBV4-1; D gene: -; CDR3 protein: CASSQEQPYEQYF
J gene: TRBJ1-1; V gene: TRBV11-2; D gene: TRBD1; CDR3 protein: CASSLAGGPATEAFF
J gene: TRBJ2-7; V gene: TRBV18; D gene: TRBD1; CDR3 protein: CASSQSGTGYYEQYF
J gene: TRBJ2-3; V gene: TRBV30; D gene: -; CDR3 protein: CAWSVLGGSTDTQYF
J gene: TRBJ2-7; V gene: TRBV5-4; D gene: -; CDR3 protein: CASSRDAYEQYF
J gene: TRBJ2-3; V gene: TRBV18; D gene: TRBD2; CDR3 protein: CASSHGLAGGTDTQYF
J gene: TRBJ1-5; V gene: TRBV4-1; D gene: -; CDR3 protein: CASSPFRSNQPQHF
J gene: TRBJ1-3; V gene: TRBV28; D gene: TRBD1; CDR3 protein: CASSLGQGIAGISGNTIYF
J gene: TRBJ1-6; V gene: TRBV6-5; D gene: -; CDR3 protein: CASSYSEGNSPLHF
J gene: TRBJ1-5; V gene: TRBV10-2; D gene: -; CDR3 protein: CASSETQGIQPQHF
J gene: TRBJ1-5; V gene: TRBV27; D gene: -; CDR3 protein: CASSLFGDSNQPQHF
J gene: TRBJ1-1; V gene: TRBV10-1; D gene: -; CDR3 protein: CASSPVTGGENTEAFF
J gene: TRBJ2-1; V gene: TRBV11-3; D gene: -; CDR3 protein: CASSGTYNEQFF
J gene: TRBJ1-1; V gene: TRBV7-2; D gene: -; CDR3 protein: CASSRGSWGNTEAFF
J gene: TRBJ1-6; V gene: TRBV11-1; D gene: -; CDR3 protein: CASSFQDIRNSPLHF
J gene: TRBJ1-1; V gene: TRBV25-1; D gene: -; CDR3 protein: CASSIQGLSDTEAFF
J gene: TRBJ2-7; V gene: TRBV27; D gene: -; CDR3 protein: CASSLSHPGRDYEQYF
J gene: TRBJ2-7; V gene: TRBV5-6; D gene: TRBD1; CDR3 protein: CASSLGQGAVGYEQYF
J gene: TRBJ1-2; V gene: TRBV7-6; D gene: TRBD1; CDR3 protein: CASSLAAGTGYGYTF
J gene: TRBJ2-7; V gene: TRBV30; D gene: -; CDR3 protein: CAWSPHGLYEQYF
J gene: TRBJ1-5; V gene: TRBV9; D gene: TRBD1; CDR3 protein: CASSSRGTEHCNQPQHF
J gene: TRBJ2-1; V gene: TRBV30; D gene: TRBD2; CDR3 protein: CAWSPSGLGNEQFF
J gene: TRBJ2-3; V gene: TRBV6-5; D gene: TRBD2; CDR3 protein: CASSYSGGRALDTQYF